A selection of T cell receptor beta chains follows, all from one sample in a study of identifying expanded T cells in peripheral blood. TCRdb keeps only in-frame clones here, not all; method: immunoSEQ multiplex PCR. The table includes more than 70,000 clones, approximately 83% detected once. Sample: blood. These receptor sequences come from a person aged 18 to 75 in good health. CDR3s include the opening cysteine and the closing phenylalanine or tryptophan. A D gene is named only where the DNA matches it firmly. A clone size is listed for some rows: how often the clone was seen (once, few, many), or a class if it is expanded.

j_gene: TRBJ1-1
v_gene: TRBV21-1
d_gene: -
abundance: -
CDR3aa: CASSKDGGDTEAFF
CDR3nt: TGTGCCAGCAGCAAAGATGGGGGAGACACTGAAGCTTTCTTT

j_gene: TRBJ1-3
v_gene: TRBV30
d_gene: TRBD1
abundance: -
CDR3aa: CAGNRGHKNTIYF
CDR3nt: TGTGCCGGAAACAGGGGGCACAAAAACACCATATATTTT

j_gene: TRBJ1-3
v_gene: TRBV9
d_gene: -
abundance: -
CDR3aa: CASSVWESGNTIYF
CDR3nt: TGTGCCAGCAGCGTCTGGGAATCTGGAAACACCATATATTTT

j_gene: TRBJ1-5
v_gene: TRBV2
d_gene: -
abundance: -
CDR3aa: CASSRRAGEEEPQHF
CDR3nt: TGTGCCAGCAGTAGACGAGCAGGGGAGGAAGAGCCCCAGCATTTT

j_gene: TRBJ1-5
v_gene: TRBV19
d_gene: -
abundance: few
CDR3aa: CASSRQINQPQHF
CDR3nt: TGTGCCAGTAGTCGACAGATAAATCAGCCCCAGCATTTT

j_gene: TRBJ1-2
v_gene: TRBV11-2
d_gene: -
abundance: -
CDR3aa: CASTDRGRLIRGCTF
CDR3nt: TGTGCCAGCACCGACCGGGGACGACTTATAAGAGGTTGCACCTTC

j_gene: TRBJ2-7
v_gene: TRBV4-1
d_gene: -
abundance: -
CDR3aa: CASSQDPGGSYEQYF
CDR3nt: TGCGCCAGCAGCCAAGATCCCGGGGGCTCCTACGAGCAGTACTTC

j_gene: TRBJ2-5
v_gene: TRBV7-9
d_gene: -
abundance: -
CDR3aa: CASSSGGRETQYF
CDR3nt: TGTGCCAGCAGCTCGGGTGGGCGGGAGACCCAGTACTTC

j_gene: TRBJ2-7
v_gene: TRBV16
d_gene: -
abundance: -
CDR3aa: CASSQGAHRATYEQYF
CDR3nt: TGTGCCAGCAGCCAAGGGGCCCATCGTGCGACCTACGAGCAGTACTTC

j_gene: TRBJ1-1
v_gene: TRBV4-1
d_gene: -
abundance: few
CDR3aa: CASSRQETEEAFF
CDR3nt: TGCGCCAGCAGCCGCCAAGAGACAGAAGAAGCTTTCTTT

j_gene: TRBJ2-7
v_gene: TRBV4-1
d_gene: -
abundance: few
CDR3aa: CASSQENSGPSYEQYF
CDR3nt: TGCGCCAGCAGCCAAGAGAATTCGGGGCCCTCCTACGAGCAGTACTTC